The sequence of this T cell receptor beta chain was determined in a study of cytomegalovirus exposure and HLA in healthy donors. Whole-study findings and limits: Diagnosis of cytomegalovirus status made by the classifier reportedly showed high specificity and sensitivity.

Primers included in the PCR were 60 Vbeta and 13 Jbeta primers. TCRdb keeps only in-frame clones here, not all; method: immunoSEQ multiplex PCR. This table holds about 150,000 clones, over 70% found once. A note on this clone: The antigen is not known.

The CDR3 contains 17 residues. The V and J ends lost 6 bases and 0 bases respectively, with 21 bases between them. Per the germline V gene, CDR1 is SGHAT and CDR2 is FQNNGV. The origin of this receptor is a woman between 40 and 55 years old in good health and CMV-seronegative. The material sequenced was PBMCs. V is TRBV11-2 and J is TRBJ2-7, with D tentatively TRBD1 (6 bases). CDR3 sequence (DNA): TGTGCCAGCAGGAAACCCGGACAGAAACTAACCTCCTACGAGCAGTACTTC. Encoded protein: CASRKPGQKLTSYEQYF.